These T cell receptor beta chains were read from a single sample in a study of synovial regulatory T cells in juvenile arthritis. Method: immunoSEQ multiplex PCR; TCRdb's copy keeps in-frame clones and lacks some. In total, the table holds about 10,000 clones. The sample comprised Treg cells from blood. These receptors were taken from a donor between 2 and 35 years old with juvenile idiopathic arthritis. Both conserved end residues are part of each CDR3. Some rows have no size entry. The others give once, few or many, or a class for an expanded clone.

clone size,V gene,J gene,CDR3 protein
-,TRBV7-6,TRBJ2-7,CASSLGSSGSGAYEQYF
-,TRBV11-2,TRBJ1-5,CASSLEWRGQGNQPQHF
-,TRBV7-3,TRBJ2-7,CASSLGGTVPYEQYF
-,TRBV28,TRBJ1-2,CASSFTGYGYTF
-,TRBV5-6,TRBJ1-5,CASSSSLGQGDLPQHF
-,TRBV28,TRBJ1-5,CADSQGARGPQHF
-,TRBV5-1,TRBJ2-7,CASKQDWNLYEQYF
-,TRBV6-1,TRBJ1-5,CASSEQGQPQHF
-,TRBV6-1,TRBJ2-7,CASSETGSPYEQYF
medium-sized,TRBV2,TRBJ1-3,CASMAAGTVGNTIYF
-,TRBV4-2,TRBJ2-2,CASSPLTGAGTGELFF
-,TRBV28,TRBJ1-5,CATGQGQPQHF
-,TRBV11-2,TRBJ2-7,CASSLQEEALYEQYF
-,TRBV18,TRBJ2-1,CASSTGQGFNDNEQFF
-,TRBV5-1,TRBJ2-1,CASSPHGQTTPAVNEQFF
medium-sized,TRBV19,TRBJ1-4,CATVGQGVEKLFF
-,TRBV5-1,TRBJ2-1,CASSLWERGDEQFF
-,TRBV18,TRBJ1-2,CASSPTRGIYGYTF
medium-sized,TRBV19,TRBJ1-3,CASSIAGTFGNTIYF
-,TRBV28,TRBJ2-3,CASSHRTGSTDTQYF
-,TRBV6-5,TRBJ1-1,CASSYEKGWTEAFF
-,TRBV21-1,TRBJ2-4,CASSPPGIAKNIQYF
-,TRBV2,TRBJ2-1,CASSDRGLAGYNEQFF
-,TRBV27,TRBJ2-1,CASRQGTSGEQFF
-,TRBV28,TRBJ1-5,CASRSGGFGNQPQHF
-,TRBV27,TRBJ2-7,CASSWEGQGLREQYF
-,TRBV5-4,TRBJ2-3,CASSLLAGTDTQYF
-,TRBV5-1,TRBJ2-3,CASSLGAGTDTQYF
-,TRBV19,TRBJ2-6,CASTLTRSASGANVLTF
-,TRBV28,TRBJ2-7,CASHRAGGSYEQYF
-,TRBV20-1,TRBJ1-2,CSSALPTF